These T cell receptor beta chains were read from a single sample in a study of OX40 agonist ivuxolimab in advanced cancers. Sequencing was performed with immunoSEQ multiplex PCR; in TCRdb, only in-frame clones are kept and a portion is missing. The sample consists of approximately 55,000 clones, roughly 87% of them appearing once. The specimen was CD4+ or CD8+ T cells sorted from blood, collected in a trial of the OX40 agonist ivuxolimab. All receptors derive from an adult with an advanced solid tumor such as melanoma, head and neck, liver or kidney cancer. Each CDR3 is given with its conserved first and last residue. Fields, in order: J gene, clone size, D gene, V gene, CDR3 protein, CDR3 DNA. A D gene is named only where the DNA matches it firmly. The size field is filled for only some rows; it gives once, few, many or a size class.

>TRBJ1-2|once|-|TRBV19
CASSLAEGYTF
TGTGCCAGTAGTTTGGCGGAAGGCTACACCTTC
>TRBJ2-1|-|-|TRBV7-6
CASSLGSLRGNEQFF
TGTGCCAGCAGCTTAGGAAGCCTTAGGGGCAATGAGCAGTTCTTC
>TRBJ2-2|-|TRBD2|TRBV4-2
CASSQRTSSGELFF
TGTGCCAGCAGCCAACGGACTAGCTCCGGGGAGCTGTTTTTT
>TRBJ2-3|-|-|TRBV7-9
CASSRISSSTDTQYF
TGTGCCAGCAGCCGTATTAGTTCGAGCACAGATACGCAGTATTTT
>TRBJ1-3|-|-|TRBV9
CASSVAQRSSGNTIYF
TGTGCCAGCAGCGTAGCTCAAAGGAGCTCTGGAAACACCATATATTTT
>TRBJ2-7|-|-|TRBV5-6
CASSLGRHEQYF
TGTGCCAGCAGCTTGGGTAGACACGAGCAGTACTTC
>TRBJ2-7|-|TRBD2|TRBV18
CASSPPTPGGFEQYF
TGTGCCAGCTCACCACCCACCCCGGGGGGATTCGAGCAGTACTTC
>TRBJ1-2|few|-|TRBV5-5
CASSYAIGGGKVVNYGYTF
TGTGCCAGCAGTTATGCGATCGGAGGTGGGAAGGTTGTCAACTATGGCTACACCTTC
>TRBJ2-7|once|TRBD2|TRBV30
CAGRTSGRARVYEQYF
TGTGCCGGAAGGACTAGCGGGAGGGCCAGGGTCTACGAGCAGTACTTC
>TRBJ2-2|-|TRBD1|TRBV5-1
CASSSQGYTGELFF
TGCGCCAGCTCCTCACAGGGGTACACCGGGGAGCTGTTTTTT
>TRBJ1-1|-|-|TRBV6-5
CASWDTDVVEAFF
TGTGCCAGCTGGGACACAGACGTAGTTGAAGCTTTCTTT
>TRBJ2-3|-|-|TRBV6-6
CASRYRGGTGHYTQYF
TGTGCCAGCAGATACCGCGGAGGAACAGGGCATTATACGCAGTATTTT
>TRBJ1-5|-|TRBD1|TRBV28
CASRRPGQGIIQPQHF
TGTGCCAGCAGGCGTCCGGGACAGGGAATAATACAGCCCCAGCATTTT
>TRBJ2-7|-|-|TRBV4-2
CASSQASTLGLYEQYF
TGTGCCAGCAGCCAAGCCTCGACTCTGGGGCTCTACGAGCAGTACTTC
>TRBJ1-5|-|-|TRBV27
CASSLLGVDQPQHF
TGTGCCAGCAGTTTATTAGGGGTGGATCAGCCCCAGCATTTT
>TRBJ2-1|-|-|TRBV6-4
CASSPDVEDEQFF
TGTGCCAGCAGCCCCGATGTGGAGGATGAGCAGTTCTTC
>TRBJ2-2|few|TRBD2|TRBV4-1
CASSRWERETGELFF
TGCGCCAGCAGCCGCTGGGAGCGGGAGACCGGGGAGCTGTTTTTT
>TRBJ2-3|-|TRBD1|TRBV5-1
CASSSKGARTDTQYF
TGCGCCAGCAGCTCAAAGGGGGCCAGGACAGATACGCAGTATTTT
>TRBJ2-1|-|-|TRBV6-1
CASSEGRNEQFF
TGTGCCAGCAGTGAAGGGAGGAATGAGCAGTTCTTC
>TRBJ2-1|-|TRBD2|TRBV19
CASSPPSGTSGTLSSYNEQFF
TGTGCCAGTAGTCCGCCCTCCGGGACTAGCGGGACCTTAAGCTCCTACAATGAGCAGTTCTTC
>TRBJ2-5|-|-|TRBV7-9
CASSLATFQETQYF
TGTGCCAGCAGCTTAGCCACGTTCCAAGAGACCCAGTACTTC
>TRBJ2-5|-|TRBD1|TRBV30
CAWSRGTGGPVGETQYF
TGTGCCTGGAGTAGGGGGACAGGGGGCCCCGTCGGGGAGACCCAGTACTTC
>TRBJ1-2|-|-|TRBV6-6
CASSSVDRGYGYTF
TGTGCCAGCAGTTCCGTGGACAGAGGCTATGGCTACACCTTC
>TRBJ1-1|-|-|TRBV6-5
CASSYSRPNTEAFF
TGTGCCAGCAGTTACTCGCGCCCAAACACTGAAGCTTTCTTT
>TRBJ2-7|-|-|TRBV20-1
CSASRQQEQYF
TGCAGTGCTAGTAGGCAGCAAGAGCAGTACTTC
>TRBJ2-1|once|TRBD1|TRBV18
CASSRGTGPSAQFF
TGTGCCAGCTCACGCGGGACAGGTCCTTCGGCGCAGTTCTTC
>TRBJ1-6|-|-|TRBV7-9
CASSFGGSSSPLHF
TGTGCCAGCAGCTTCGGGGGGAGTAGCTCACCCCTCCACTTT
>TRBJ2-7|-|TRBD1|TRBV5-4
CASRSTGGSYEQYF
TGTGCCAGCAGAAGCACAGGGGGCTCCTACGAGCAGTACTTC
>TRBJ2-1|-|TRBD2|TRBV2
CASRERGSSYNEQFF
TGTGCCAGCAGAGAGCGGGGTAGCTCCTACAATGAGCAGTTCTTC
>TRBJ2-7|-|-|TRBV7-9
CASSLVSHEQYF
TGTGCCAGCAGCTTAGTGAGCCACGAGCAGTACTTC
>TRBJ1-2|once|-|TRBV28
CASRPITGPRGYTF
TGTGCCAGCAGACCTATAACGGGGCCTCGAGGCTACACCTTC
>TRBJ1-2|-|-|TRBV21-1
CASSKGGGTNYGYTF
TGTGCCAGCAGCAAAGGTGGGGGAACTAACTATGGCTACACCTTC
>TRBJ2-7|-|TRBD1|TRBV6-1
CASSVTGTVGYEQYF
TGTGCCAGCAGTGTAACCGGGACAGTAGGCTACGAGCAGTACTTC
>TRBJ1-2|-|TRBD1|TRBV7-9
CASSHQGAGYGYTF
TGTGCCAGCAGCCATCAGGGGGCAGGCTATGGCTACACCTTC
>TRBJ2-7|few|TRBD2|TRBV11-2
CASSLSHWTSGYEQYF
TGTGCCAGCAGCTTAAGTCATTGGACTAGCGGATACGAGCAGTACTTC
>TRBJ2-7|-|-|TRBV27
CASNRERASYEQYF
TGTGCCAGCAATAGAGAGAGGGCCTCCTACGAGCAGTACTTC
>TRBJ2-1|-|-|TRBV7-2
CASSPSSSYNEQFF
TGTGCCAGCAGCCCTTCTAGCTCCTACAATGAGCAGTTCTTC
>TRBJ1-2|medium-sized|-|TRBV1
CTSSQGSHGYTF
TGCACCAGCAGCCAGGGGTCGCATGGCTACACCTTC
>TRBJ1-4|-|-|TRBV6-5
CASSYSKTVRKLFF
TGTGCCAGCAGTTACTCGAAGACAGTTAGAAAACTGTTTTTT
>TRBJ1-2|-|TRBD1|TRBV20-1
CSAGGNYGYTF
TGCAGTGCAGGGGGCAACTATGGCTACACCTTC
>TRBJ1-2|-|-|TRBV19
CASKRDYGYTF
TGTGCCAGTAAGAGAGACTATGGCTACACCTTC
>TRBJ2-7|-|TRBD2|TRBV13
CASSTGLAVTYEQYF
TGTGCCAGCAGCACGGGACTAGCGGTTACCTACGAGCAGTACTTC